This T cell receptor beta chain was recovered during a study of blood T cell repertoires in COVID-19. Background on the study: The samples span acute and convalescent COVID-19 from the United States, Italy and Spain. From T cells, B-cell-depleted T cells, or PBMCs came the material, which was cDNA or gDNA.

Recovered status in Cohort 3 required two negative PCRs, clearance, or symptom resolution. Per the study methods: Amplification with reference gene primers provided the estimates of nucleated cell counts. Some clones are missing from TCRdb's copy, which holds only in-frame ones; the method was immunoSEQ multiplex PCR. For V, J and clone size, that table is used; D and trimming come from the DNA. The table lists about 130,000 clones, about 86% of them singletons, with approximately 9.2% in the top ten. The trim removed 3 bases at V and 5 bases at J, leaving 7 bases unmatched. CDR3 length: 15 residues. Germline V CDR1 and CDR2: SGHDT, YYEEEE.

The chain couples TRBV5-6 to TRBJ1-4; TRBD1 aligns across 7 bases. The sequence came from a man aged 50 or older who had recovered from COVID-19. The specimen was PBMCs or T cells enriched from blood (not recorded which). The CDR3 DNA sequence: TGTGCCAGCAGCTCCCGGGACAGAGAGAATGAAAAACTGTTTTTT. Its protein is CASSSRDRENEKLFF.